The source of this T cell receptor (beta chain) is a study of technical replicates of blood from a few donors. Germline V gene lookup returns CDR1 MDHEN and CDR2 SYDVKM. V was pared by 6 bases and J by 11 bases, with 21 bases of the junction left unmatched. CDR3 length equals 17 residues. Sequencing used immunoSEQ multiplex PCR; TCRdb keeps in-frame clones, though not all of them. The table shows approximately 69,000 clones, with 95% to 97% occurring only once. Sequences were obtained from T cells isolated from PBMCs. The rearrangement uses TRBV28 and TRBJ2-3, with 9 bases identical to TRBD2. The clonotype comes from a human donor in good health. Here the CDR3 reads CASRTAVTSGSGGMQYF. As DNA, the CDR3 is TGTGCCAGCAGGACAGCGGTGACTAGCGGATCAGGAGGTATGCAGTATTTT. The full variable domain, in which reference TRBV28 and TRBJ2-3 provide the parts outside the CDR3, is DVKVTQSSRYLVKRTGEKVFLECVQDMDHENMFWYRQDPGLGLRLIYFSYDVKMKEKGDIPEGYSVSREKKERFSLILESASTNQTSMYLCASRTAVTSGSGGMQYFGPGTRLTVL.